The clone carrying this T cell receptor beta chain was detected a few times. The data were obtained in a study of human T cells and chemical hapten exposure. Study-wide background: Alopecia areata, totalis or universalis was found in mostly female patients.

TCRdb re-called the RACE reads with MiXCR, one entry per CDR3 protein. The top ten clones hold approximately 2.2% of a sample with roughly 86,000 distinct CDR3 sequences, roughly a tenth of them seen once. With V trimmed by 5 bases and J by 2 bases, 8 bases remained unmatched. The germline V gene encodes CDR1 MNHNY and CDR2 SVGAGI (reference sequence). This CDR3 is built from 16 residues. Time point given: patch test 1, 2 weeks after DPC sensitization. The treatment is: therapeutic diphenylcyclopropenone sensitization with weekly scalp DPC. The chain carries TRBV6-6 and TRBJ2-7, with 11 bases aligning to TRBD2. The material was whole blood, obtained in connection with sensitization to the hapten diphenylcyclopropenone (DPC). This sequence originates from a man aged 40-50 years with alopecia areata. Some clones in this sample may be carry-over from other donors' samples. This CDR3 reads CASSQLLAGGTYEQYF. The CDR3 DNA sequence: TGTGCCAGCAGTCAACTGTTAGCGGGAGGGACCTACGAGCAGTACTTC.